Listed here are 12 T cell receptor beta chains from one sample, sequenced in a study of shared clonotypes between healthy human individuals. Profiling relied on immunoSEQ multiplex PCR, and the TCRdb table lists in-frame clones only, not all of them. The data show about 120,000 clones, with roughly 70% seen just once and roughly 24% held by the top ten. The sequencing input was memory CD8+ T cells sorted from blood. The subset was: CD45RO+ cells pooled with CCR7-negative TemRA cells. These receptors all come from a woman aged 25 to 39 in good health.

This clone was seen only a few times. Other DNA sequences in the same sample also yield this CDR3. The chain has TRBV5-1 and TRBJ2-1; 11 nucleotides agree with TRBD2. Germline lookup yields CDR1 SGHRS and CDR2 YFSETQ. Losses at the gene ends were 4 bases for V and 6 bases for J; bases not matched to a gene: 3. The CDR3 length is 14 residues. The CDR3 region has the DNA TGCGCCAGCAGCCCCGGGACTAGCGGCAATGAGCAGTTCTTC. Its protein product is CASSPGTSGNEQFF. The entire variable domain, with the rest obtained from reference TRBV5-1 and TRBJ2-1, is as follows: KAGVTQTPRYLIKTRGQQVTLSCSPISGHRSVSWYQQTPGQGLQFLFEYFSETQRNKGNFPGRFSGRQFSNSRSEMNVSTLELGDSALYLCASSPGTSGNEQFFGPGTRLTVL.

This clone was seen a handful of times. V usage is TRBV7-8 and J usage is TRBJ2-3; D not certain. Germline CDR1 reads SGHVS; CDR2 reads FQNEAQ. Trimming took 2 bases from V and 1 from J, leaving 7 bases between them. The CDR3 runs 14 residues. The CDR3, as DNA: TGTGCCAGCAGCTTAAACTATGGCACAGATACGCAGTATTTT. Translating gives CASSLNYGTDTQYF. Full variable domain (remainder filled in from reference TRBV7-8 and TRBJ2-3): GAGVSQSPRYKVAKRGQDVALRCDPISGHVSLFWYQQALGQGPEFLTYFQNEAQLDKSGLPSDRFFAERPEGSVSTLKIQRTQQEDSAVYLCASSLNYGTDTQYFGPGTRLTVL.

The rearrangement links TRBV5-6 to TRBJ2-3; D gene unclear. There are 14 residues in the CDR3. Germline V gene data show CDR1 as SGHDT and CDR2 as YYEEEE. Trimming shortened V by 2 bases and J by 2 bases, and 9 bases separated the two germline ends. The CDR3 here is CASSFILHTDTQYF. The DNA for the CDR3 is TGTGCCAGCAGCTTCATACTACACACAGATACGCAGTATTTT.

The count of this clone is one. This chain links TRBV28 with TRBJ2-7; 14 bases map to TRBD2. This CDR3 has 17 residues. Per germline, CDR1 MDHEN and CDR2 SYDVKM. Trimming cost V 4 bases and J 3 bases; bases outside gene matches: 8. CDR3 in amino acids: CASSSHPGLAGGYEQYF. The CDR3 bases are TGTGCCAGCAGTTCACACCCCGGACTAGCGGGAGGCTACGAGCAGTACTTC.

As DNA, the CDR3 is TGTGCCAGCAGTTTTTGGACTAGCGGGAGTTCAGAGACCCAGTACTTC. This sequence encodes CASSFWTSGSSETQYF. The chain carries TRBV28 and TRBJ2-5; 13 positions match TRBD2. CDR1 is MDHEN and CDR2 is SYDVKM in the germline V gene. The CDR3 length is 16 residues. V dropped 3 bases and J dropped 4; count of bases not matched to a gene: 5.

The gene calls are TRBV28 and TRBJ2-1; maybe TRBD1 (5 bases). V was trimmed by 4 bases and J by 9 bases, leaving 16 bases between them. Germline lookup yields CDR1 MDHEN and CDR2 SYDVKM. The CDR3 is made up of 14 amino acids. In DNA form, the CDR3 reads TGTGCCAGCAGTTCGGTGGGGCTAGTTACTGAGCAGTTCTTC. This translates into CASSSVGLVTEQFF.

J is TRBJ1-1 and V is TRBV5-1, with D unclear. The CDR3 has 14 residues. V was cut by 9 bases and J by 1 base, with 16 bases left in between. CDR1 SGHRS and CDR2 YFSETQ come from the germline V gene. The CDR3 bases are TGCGCCACCAAATCACGCCCGGGGAACACTGAAGCTTTCTTT. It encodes CATKSRPGNTEAFF. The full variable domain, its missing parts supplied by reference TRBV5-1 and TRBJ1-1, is KAGVTQTPRYLIKTRGQQVTLSCSPISGHRSVSWYQQTPGQGLQFLFEYFSETQRNKGNFPGRFSGRQFSNSRSEMNVSTLELGDSALYLCATKSRPGNTEAFFGQGTRLTVV.

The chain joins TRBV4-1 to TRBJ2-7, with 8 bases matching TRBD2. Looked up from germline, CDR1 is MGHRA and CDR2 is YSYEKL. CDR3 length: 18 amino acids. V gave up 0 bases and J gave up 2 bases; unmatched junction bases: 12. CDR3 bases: TGCGCCAGCAGCCAAGATCCGATTGATAGCGGGGCCCCCTACGAGCAGTACTTC. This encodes CASSQDPIDSGAPYEQYF.

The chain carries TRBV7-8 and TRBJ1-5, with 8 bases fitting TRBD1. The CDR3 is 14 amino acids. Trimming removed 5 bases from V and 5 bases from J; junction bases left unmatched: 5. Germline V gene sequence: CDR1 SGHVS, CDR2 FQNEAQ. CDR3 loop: CASSPGQGDQPQHF. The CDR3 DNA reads TGTGCCAGCAGCCCAGGACAGGGCGATCAGCCCCAGCATTTT.

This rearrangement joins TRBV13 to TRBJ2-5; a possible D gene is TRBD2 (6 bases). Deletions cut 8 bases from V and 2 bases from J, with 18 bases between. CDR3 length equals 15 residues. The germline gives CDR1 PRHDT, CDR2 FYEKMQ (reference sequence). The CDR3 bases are TGTGCCAGCCGCGGTTTTAGCGGAGATCAAGAGACCCAGTACTTC. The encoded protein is CASRGFSGDQETQYF.

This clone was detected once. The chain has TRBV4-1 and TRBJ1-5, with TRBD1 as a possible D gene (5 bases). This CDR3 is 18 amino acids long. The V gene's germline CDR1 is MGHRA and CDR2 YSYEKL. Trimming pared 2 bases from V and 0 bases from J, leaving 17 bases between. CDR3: CASSQSRGWRVSNQPQHF. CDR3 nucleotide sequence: TGCGCCAGCAGCCAAAGCCGGGGGTGGAGGGTTAGCAATCAGCCCCAGCATTTT.

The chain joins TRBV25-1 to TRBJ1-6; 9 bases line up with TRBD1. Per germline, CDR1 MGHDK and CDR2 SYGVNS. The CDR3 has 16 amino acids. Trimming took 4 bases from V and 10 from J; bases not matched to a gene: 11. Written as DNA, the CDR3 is TGTGCCAGCAGTGGGGGAACAGGGGGCCCAACATCACCCCTCCACTTT. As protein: CASSGGTGGPTSPLHF. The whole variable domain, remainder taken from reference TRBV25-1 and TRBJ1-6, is EADIYQTPRYLVIGTGKKITLECSQTMGHDKMYWYQQDPGMELHLIHYSYGVNSTEKGDLSSESTVSRIRTEHFPLTLESARPSHTSQYLCASSGGTGGPTSPLHFGNGTRLTVT.